This T cell receptor (beta chain) was recorded in a study of T-cell memory formation after mild COVID-19. TCRdb re-derived calls from the 5' RACE reads in MiXCR, one entry per CDR3 protein. The sample has 100,000 to 130,000 distinct CDR3 sequences, 13% to 15% seen once. J gave up 5 bases and V 1 base, and 14 bases lay outside the gene matches. There are 21 residues in the CDR3. The V gene's germline CDR1 is LGHNA and CDR2 YSLEER. The chain links TRBV4-3 to TRBJ2-1, with TRBD2 matching 16 bases. The sequence derives from a man aged 18 to 35 who had mild COVID-19 (a few samples of this study predate the infection). Cell type and time point are not known. The sequencing sample was made of PBMCs or a T cell subset sorted from them (not recorded which). The CDR3 region is CASSQGPLGLAGGRLNNEQFF. CDR3 coding DNA: TGCGCCAGCAGCCAAGGCCCTCTGGGACTAGCGGGGGGGCGTTTAAACAATGAGCAGTTCTTC.